The 6 T cell receptor beta chains below were found in one sample sequenced in a study of type 1 regulatory T cells. From the reads, TCRdb called clonotypes with MiXCR, one entry per CDR3 protein. The table records about 68,000 distinct CDR3 sequences, roughly 60% of them present only once. Which antigens these TCRs recognize remains unknown. What was sequenced was cultured T cells, either the whole culture or a sorted T cell fraction (not recorded which). Subset meaning: Tr1-enriched cell product generated in vitro against host alloantigens. These receptors all stem from a human donor in good health.

The rearrangement joins TRBV24-1 to TRBJ2-1, with a possible D match to TRBD1 (6 bases). The germline gives CDR1 KGHDR, CDR2 SFDVKD. The V end was cut by 3 bases, the J end by 4 bases, with 9 bases between. This CDR3 has 14 residues. The CDR3, as DNA: TGTGCCACCAGTGATCGTACAGGGTACAATGAGCAGTTCTTC. Its translation is CATSDRTGYNEQFF.

The CDR3 region has the DNA TGCGCCAGCAGCCAGACCCTAGCGCCCGGGGCCAACGTCCTGACTTTC. Its translation is CASSQTLAPGANVLTF. The chain has TRBV4-1 and TRBJ2-6; tentatively, D is TRBD2 (6 bases). Trimming cost V 3 bases and J 4 bases, with 13 bases left between them. CDR3 size: 16 residues. Germline lookup yields CDR1 MGHRA and CDR2 YSYEKL.

This chain connects TRBV20-1 to TRBJ2-1; no reliable D call. Trimming left V 0 bases short and J 8 bases short, with 20 bases between. The CDR3 is made up of 16 amino acids. The germline V gene has CDR1 DFQATT and CDR2 SNEGSKA (reference sequence). The CDR3 here is CSARDPMNFGTDEQFF. The CDR3 DNA sequence: TGCAGTGCTAGAGATCCTATGAACTTCGGAACCGATGAGCAGTTCTTC.

Regarding this clonotype: The junction differs from germline at one of its ends, possibly a read error. The V call is TRBV5-6, the J call TRBJ1-4, with 8 positions matching TRBD1. The germline gives CDR1 SGHDT, CDR2 YYEEEE. The CDR3 loop spans 16 amino acids. CDR3 amino acids: CASSLDPTGVQEKLFF. The CDR3 DNA follows: TGTGCCAGCAGTTTGGACCCGACAGGGGTTCAGGAAAAACTGTTTTTT.

Regarding this clonotype: An end of the junction does not agree with germline; a read error may underlie this. The chain links TRBV10-3 to TRBJ2-5, with D hard to call. The CDR3 has 14 residues. The germline V gene has CDR1 ENHRY and CDR2 SYGVKD. In DNA, the CDR3 is TGTACCATCAGTGAGTCGCGTCTCCAAGAGACCCAGTACTTC. Translation: CTISESRLQETQYF.

The chain uses TRBV7-8 and TRBJ1-1, with D possibly matching TRBD1 (6 bases). V gave up 5 bases and J gave up 5 bases, with 18 bases separating them. The CDR3 is made up of 15 amino acids. Germline V gives CDR1 SGHVS, CDR2 FQNEAQ. In nucleotides, the CDR3 is TGTGCCAGCAGCAAAGAGACCGGGACAATGACTGAAGCTTTCTTT. Its translation: CASSKETGTMTEAFF.